This note documents a single T cell receptor beta chain sequence. V lost 8 bases and J 9 bases, leaving 26 bases between the germline ends. The CDR3 totals 17 residues. Germline V CDR1 and CDR2: ENHRY, SYGVKD. This record belongs to a study of blood T cell repertoires in COVID-19. In the study overall: Samples came from the United States, Italy and Spain, spanning acute and convalescent COVID-19.

Original processing notes: Reference gene primer amplification in the assay estimated nucleated cell counts. Profiled with immunoSEQ multiplex PCR; TCRdb holds only in-frame clones, not every one. That table is the source of V, J and clone size, and D and trimming were worked out from the DNA. The sample records roughly 220,000 clones, just over 85% being singletons. The origin of this receptor is a man younger than 40 who had recovered from COVID-19. Sequencing was done on a sample of peripheral blood. J is TRBJ2-6 and V is TRBV10-3; a weak D match, TRBD2 (6 bases). The CDR3 here is CAIGPLGGTLDNNVLTF. CDR3 nucleotide sequence: TGTGCCATCGGCCCCTTGGGAGGAACTCTGGATAACAACGTCCTGACTTTC.